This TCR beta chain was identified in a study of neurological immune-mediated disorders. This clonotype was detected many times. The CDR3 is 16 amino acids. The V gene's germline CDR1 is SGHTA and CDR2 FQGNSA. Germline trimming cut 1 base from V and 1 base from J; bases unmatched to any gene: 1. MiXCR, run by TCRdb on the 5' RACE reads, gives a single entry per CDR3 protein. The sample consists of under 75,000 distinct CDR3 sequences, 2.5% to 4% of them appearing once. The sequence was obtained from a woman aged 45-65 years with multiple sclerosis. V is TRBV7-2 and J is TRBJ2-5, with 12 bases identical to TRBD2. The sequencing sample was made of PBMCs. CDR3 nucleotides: TGTGCCAGCAGCTTAGAACTAGCGGGGGGCCAAGAGACCCAGTACTTC. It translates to CASSLELAGGQETQYF.